These 7 T cell receptor beta chains were all obtained from the same sample, sequenced in a study of cytomegalovirus exposure and HLA in healthy donors. This table comes from immunoSEQ multiplex PCR, and its TCRdb copy is limited to in-frame clones, with some not included. The sample lists 300,000 to 400,000 clones, around 86% occurring once. What was sequenced was PBMCs. These receptors were obtained from a woman aged 18-29 years in good health and CMV-seronegative.

This clone was counted between two and nine times. The gene calls are TRBV2 and TRBJ1-5; weak D call: TRBD1 (5 bases). Trimming pared 8 bases from V and 0 bases from J, leaving 5 bases between. Germline V gene lookup returns CDR1 SNHLY and CDR2 FYNNEI. The CDR3 has 12 amino acids. CDR3 nucleotide sequence: TGTGCCAGCGGGGCTAGCAATCAGCCCCAGCATTTT. Translation: CASGASNQPQHF.

The V and J genes are TRBV7-9 and TRBJ1-1; TRBD1 matches 10 bases. This CDR3 comprises 14 residues. The germline V gene has CDR1 SEHNR and CDR2 FQNEAQ (reference sequence). Trimming at V came to 5 bases and at J to 1 base, leaving 1 base not matched to a gene. The chain's CDR3 is CASSDRGPNTEAFF. As DNA, the CDR3 is TGTGCCAGCAGCGACAGGGGGCCGAACACTGAAGCTTTCTTT.

J is TRBJ2-5 and V is TRBV4-1, with a possible D match to TRBD2 (6 bases). The CDR3 contains 15 residues. V dropped 4 bases and J dropped 4 bases, with 16 bases sitting between them. Germline CDR1 and CDR2: MGHRA and YSYEKL. The CDR3 region is CASSPPPGRGETQYF. In DNA form, the CDR3 reads TGCGCCAGCAGCCCACCCCCCGGGAGAGGAGAGACCCAGTACTTC.

CDR3 in DNA: TGTGCCAGCAGTTTATCGAAGGGGTCCTCCGACTATGGCTACACCTTC. It encodes CASSLSKGSSDYGYTF. This chain links TRBV27 with TRBJ1-2; D may be TRBD1 (5 bases). V was shortened by 0 bases and J by 3 bases, with 14 bases between the two germline ends. The CDR3 consists of 16 residues. CDR1 and CDR2 (germline): MNHEY, SMNVEV (reference sequence).

This chain connects TRBV5-8 to TRBJ1-2, with D hard to call. V lost 6 bases to trimming and J lost 8 bases, with 17 bases between them. Germline CDR1 SGHTS, CDR2 YDEGEE. The CDR3 consists of 13 residues. CDR3 in amino acids: CASNPRGTRGYTF. CDR3 in DNA: TGTGCCAGCAACCCACGGGGTACTCGGGGCTACACCTTC. The variable domain in full, completed from reference TRBV5-8 and TRBJ1-2, reads EAGVTQSPTHLIKTRGQQATLRCSPISGHTSVYWYQQALGLGLQFLLWYDEGEERNRGNFPPRFSGRQFPNYSSELNVNALELEDSALYLCASNPRGTRGYTFGSGTRLTVV.

This clone was seen once. V and J are TRBV27 and TRBJ1-5, with 10 bases that match TRBD1. Germline V gives CDR1 MNHEY, CDR2 SMNVEV (reference sequence). CDR3 length: 16 amino acids. Unmatched junction bases numbered 12, after V lost 6 bases and J lost 7 bases. The CDR3 DNA follows: TGTGCCAGCAGAGACCTCGGACAGGGGGGGGAGCAGCCCCAGCATTTT. Translated: CASRDLGQGGEQPQHF.

The chain couples TRBV27 to TRBJ1-2; no reliable D call. The CDR3 consists of 18 residues. Germline assignment: CDR1 MNHEY and CDR2 SMNVEV (reference sequence). Trimming removed 6 bases at V and 5 bases at J, with 28 bases between. The CDR3 sequence is CASSQIPVSPRTTYGYTF. As DNA, the CDR3 is TGTGCCAGCAGCCAAATACCCGTCTCTCCCAGAACGACTTATGGCTACACCTTC.